This TCR beta chain was documented in a study of T cells after posttransplantation cyclophosphamide listed by TCRdb under 2016. In terms of the full investigation: T cell repertoire reconstitution was tracked by TRB sequencing after myeloablative bone marrow transplantation in which posttransplantation cyclophosphamide was used as GVHD prophylaxis. TRA and TRB clonality were tightly correlated in 10 or so samples, so subsequent TCR analyses focused on TRB only. Blood from every one of the 34 PTCy patients who had 1-year posttransplant specimens underwent TRB sequencing. In 3 patients, TRB sequencing was also performed on up to about 3 more blood samples taken 2 to 5.2 years after transplant, and in 4 patients, pretransplant blood was also TRB-sequenced. Antigen receptor sequencing covered samples from a few dozen PTCy-treated patients and about 17 of their related bone marrow donors. Public TRB sequences were searched against a database of over 3,600 sequences associated with responses to pathogens, tumor antigens, self-antigens and alloantigens. General findings and caveats noted by the study authors: Across the roughly 48 patients, TRB clonality was highly associated with recipient CMV seropositivity and CMV reactivation, and diversity with PTCy was similar to that in the CNI/methotrexate controls. Donor-recipient similarity was low at 1-2 months but increased during the first year, and donor CD8+ memory clones often dominated later blood repertoires. The TRB repertoires of T cells infiltrating skin or GI tract showed only limited overlap with the TRB repertoires of T cells in blood.

The CDR3, cysteine through phenylalanine, is 15 amino acids long. Just CDR3 DNA is preserved here, 45 bases in frame from base 1. V is trimmed back by 6 bases and J by 6 bases, and the junction contains 10 bases that no gene match accounts for. According to the germline V gene (reference sequence), CDR1 reads MNHEY and CDR2 reads SMNVEV. PTCy-treated patients were drawn from a prospective multi-institutional clinical trial. Peripheral blood and bone marrow mononuclear cells were isolated by Ficoll-Hypaque density centrifugation and were cryopreserved. Worth noting for this clone: Its recognized antigen is unknown. Nothing much larger sits one base from this clone, and base qualities are not available.

TRB sequencing was run on genomic DNA with either the immunoSEQ assay at survey resolution or the hsTCRB kit. The original methods were these. The immunoSEQ software handled initial read processing, and the LymphoSeq R package was used for repertoire analyses. Clonality was computed as 1 minus normalized Shannon entropy, and a Gini coefficient was also calculated for each TRB dataset. Phenotypes of unsorted samples were inferred by mapping TRB sequences from sorted subsets of the recipient or donor onto unsorted samples of the same recipient. Entries here come from immuneACCESS through TCRdb and include only in-frame sequences with V and J called. Some clones fail to appear in such tables; in the studies checked, an unresolved V gene covers under half of the shortfall, and the cause of the remainder is unknown. That table gives V, J and clone size, and the DNA gave D and trimming. Recorded for this sample are about 32,000 clones; 80% to 90% of them occurred a single time. The ten largest clones represent about 15% of the sample.

This TCR derives from a woman aged 40-49 years with a blood cancer, CMV-positive, and with a related stem cell donor. The sample comprised PBMCs. The chain is made from TRBV27 and TRBJ2-2; 7 central nucleotides agree with TRBD2. The sequenced DNA is TGTGCCAGCAGAACGGGGGGACTAAAACCCGGGGAGCTGTTTTTT. The encoded protein is CASRTGGLKPGELFF.